The rows below give T cell receptor beta chains drawn from one sample of a study of shared clonotypes between healthy human individuals. The method was immunoSEQ multiplex PCR; TCRdb's version includes in-frame clones alone and lacks a portion of them. The sample records around 1,000,000 clones, 70% to 85% being singletons. The material sequenced was memory CD4+ T cells from PBMCs. All receptors derive from a man in his late teens or twenties in good health. Some clones in this sample may be carry-over from other donors' samples. Each CDR3 is given with its conserved first and last residue. A D gene is named only where the DNA matches it firmly. Only some rows state a clone size, as once, few, many or a class for expanded clones.

>TRBV19|NA|TRBJ2-2|NA
CASHGRDPGELFF
TGTGCCAGCCACGGCAGGGACCCCGGGGAGCTGTTTTTT
>TRBV9|NA|TRBJ2-2|NA
CASSVALAWATGELFF
TGTGCCAGCAGCGTAGCCCTAGCTTGGGCCACCGGGGAGCTGTTTTTT
>TRBV2|NA|TRBJ2-7|NA
CASSLGRGGSYEQYF
TGTGCCAGCTCCCTCGGACGTGGGGGCTCCTACGAGCAGTACTTC
>TRBV2|NA|TRBJ2-7|TRBD2
CASSERTTSGRKGQYF
TGTGCCAGCAGTGAACGAACGACTAGCGGGAGGAAGGGGCAGTACTTC
>TRBV27|NA|TRBJ2-7|TRBD1
CASSLTLQGAGEQYF
TGTGCCAGCAGTCTCACTTTACAGGGGGCTGGGGAGCAGTACTTC
>TRBV28|few|TRBJ1-2|TRBD1
CASRGQGRYLSNYGYTF
TGTGCCAGCAGGGGACAGGGGCGTTATCTCTCTAACTATGGCTACACCTTC
>TRBV19|NA|TRBJ2-7|TRBD1
CASRAPGQGSSYEQYF
TGTGCCAGTAGGGCTCCGGGACAGGGAAGCTCCTACGAGCAGTACTTC
>TRBV28|NA|TRBJ2-7|NA
CASLRDNSYEQYF
TGTGCCAGCCTCCGGGACAACTCCTACGAGCAGTACTTC
>TRBV7-2|NA|TRBJ2-7|NA
CASSFRDTNYEQYF
TGTGCCAGCAGCTTCCGGGACACCAACTACGAGCAGTACTTC
>TRBV5-1|NA|TRBJ2-5|NA
CASSLTGTLEETQYF
TGCGCCAGCAGCTTGACGGGAACTCTAGAAGAGACCCAGTACTTC
>TRBV14|NA|TRBJ2-3|NA
CASSHRMGGDTQYF
TGTGCCAGCAGCCACAGGATGGGCGGGGATACGCAGTATTTT
>TRBV9|NA|TRBJ2-1|TRBD2
CASSVSGTSSYNEQFF
TGTGCCAGCAGCGTTAGCGGGACAAGCTCCTACAATGAGCAGTTCTTC
>TRBV5-6|NA|TRBJ1-5|TRBD1
CASSLGAGGIQPQHF
TGTGCCAGCAGCTTGGGTGCAGGGGGCATTCAGCCCCAGCATTTT
>TRBV11-2|NA|TRBJ2-2|NA
CASSLEVGLAGELFF
TGTGCCAGCAGCTTAGAAGTAGGATTGGCCGGGGAGCTGTTTTTT
>TRBV10-3|NA|TRBJ2-1|NA
CAISPVGLDEQFF
TGTGCCATCAGCCCGGTGGGCCTCGATGAGCAGTTCTTC
>TRBV29-1|NA|TRBJ1-1|NA
CSFLQVRGTEAFF
TGCAGCTTCCTTCAGGTCCGGGGGACTGAAGCTTTCTTT
>TRBV5-4|NA|TRBJ2-7|TRBD1
CASSPDRGREQYF
TGTGCCAGCAGCCCGGACAGGGGACGAGAGCAGTACTTC
>TRBV6-1|NA|TRBJ2-7|NA
CASTGQWESYEQYF
TGTGCCAGCACCGGACAGTGGGAATCGTACGAGCAGTACTTC
>TRBV5-5|NA|TRBJ1-3|NA
CASSLRPSSGNTIYF
TGTGCCAGCAGCTTGAGGCCAAGCTCTGGAAACACCATATATTTT
>TRBV7-8|NA|TRBJ2-3|TRBD2
CASSLVTSGRALTDTQYF
TGTGCCAGCAGCTTGGTCACTAGCGGGAGGGCCTTGACAGATACGCAGTATTTT
>TRBV6-6|few|TRBJ2-7|NA
CASSRGSGSSYEQYF
TGTGCCAGCAGTAGGGGTAGTGGAAGCTCCTACGAGCAGTACTTC
>TRBV28|NA|TRBJ2-5|TRBD1
CASRRTGSGTQYF
TGTGCCAGCAGAAGGACAGGGTCGGGGACCCAGTACTTC
>TRBV13|NA|TRBJ1-3|NA
CASSQRALSGNTIYF
TGTGCCAGCAGCCAACGGGCCCTCTCTGGAAACACCATATATTTT
>TRBV19|NA|TRBJ2-7|NA
CASSIDHRYEQYF
TGTGCCAGTAGTATAGATCACAGGTACGAGCAGTACTTC
>TRBV5-6|NA|TRBJ1-3|NA
CASSLRGSGNTIYF
TGTGCCAGCAGCCTAAGGGGCTCTGGAAACACCATATATTTT
>TRBV12-5|NA|TRBJ1-1|NA
CASGLDTEAFF
TGTGCTAGTGGTTTGGACACTGAAGCTTTCTTT
>TRBV28|NA|TRBJ1-2|NA
CASRTESNYGYTF
TGTGCCAGCAGGACAGAGTCTAACTATGGCTACACCTTC
>TRBV2|NA|TRBJ2-5|TRBD2
CASSPGWTSEETQYF
TGTGCCAGCAGCCCTGGATGGACTAGCGAAGAGACCCAGTACTTC
>TRBV30|few|TRBJ2-7|NA
CAWSVSSRRDEQYF
TGTGCCTGGAGTGTCTCCTCCCGGCGAGACGAGCAGTACTTC
>TRBV4-2|NA|TRBJ1-1|NA
CASSLAWGGAEAFF
TGTGCCAGCAGCTTGGCGTGGGGAGGAGCTGAAGCTTTCTTT
>TRBV6-5|NA|TRBJ2-7|TRBD2
CASRSSGRSGYEQYF
TGTGCCAGCAGATCTAGCGGGAGGTCGGGCTACGAGCAGTACTTC
>TRBV6-5|NA|TRBJ2-7|NA
CASSYSGQGAVQYF
TGTGCCAGCAGTTACTCGGGGCAGGGAGCGGTGCAGTACTTC
>TRBV27|NA|TRBJ2-3|TRBD2
CASRSRTSGTDTQYF
TGTGCCAGCAGGTCTCGAACTAGCGGCACAGATACGCAGTATTTT
>TRBV7-2|few|TRBJ2-7|TRBD2
CASSQQAGTSGGYEQYF
TGTGCCAGCAGCCAACAAGCCGGGACTAGCGGAGGATACGAGCAGTACTTC
>TRBV21-1|NA|TRBJ1-1|NA
CASTMGQGARKTEAFF
TGTGCCAGCACCATGGGACAGGGGGCTAGAAAGACTGAAGCTTTCTTT
>TRBV5-1|NA|TRBJ2-7|NA
CASSLENGSGEQYF
TGCGCCAGCAGCTTGGAGAACGGAAGTGGCGAGCAGTACTTC
>TRBV28|NA|TRBJ2-1|NA
CASSLFDEQFF
TGTGCCAGCAGTTTGTTCGATGAGCAGTTCTTC
>TRBV30|NA|TRBJ1-1|TRBD1
CAWSHTGVTEAFF
TGTGCCTGGAGTCACACAGGGGTCACTGAAGCTTTCTTT
>TRBV4-1|few|TRBJ2-7|TRBD1
CASSRGQGEVWEQYF
TGCGCCAGCAGCCGCGGACAGGGGGAGGTTTGGGAGCAGTACTTC
>TRBV5-4|NA|TRBJ1-1|TRBD1
CASSLGAGGMNTEAFF
TGTGCCAGCAGCTTGGGCGCAGGGGGTATGAACACTGAAGCTTTCTTT
>TRBV28|NA|TRBJ2-7|TRBD2
CASSVHGGSSYEQYF
TGTGCCAGCAGTGTCCACGGGGGGAGCTCCTACGAGCAGTACTTC